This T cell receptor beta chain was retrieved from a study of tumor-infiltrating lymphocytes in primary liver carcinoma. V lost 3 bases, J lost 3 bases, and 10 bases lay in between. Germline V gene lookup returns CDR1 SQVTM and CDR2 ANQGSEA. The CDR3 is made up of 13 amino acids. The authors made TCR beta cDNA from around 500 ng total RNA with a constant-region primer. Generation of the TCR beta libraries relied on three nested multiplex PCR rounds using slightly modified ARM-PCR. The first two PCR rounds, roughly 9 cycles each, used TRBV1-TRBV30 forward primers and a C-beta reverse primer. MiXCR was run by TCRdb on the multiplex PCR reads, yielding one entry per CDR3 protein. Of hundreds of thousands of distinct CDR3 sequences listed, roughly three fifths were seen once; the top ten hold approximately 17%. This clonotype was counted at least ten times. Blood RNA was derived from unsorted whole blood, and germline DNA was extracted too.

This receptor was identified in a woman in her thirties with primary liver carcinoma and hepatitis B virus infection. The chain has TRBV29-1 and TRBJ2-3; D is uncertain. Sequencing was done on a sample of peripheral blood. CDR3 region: CSVEDVDTDTQYF. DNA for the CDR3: TGCAGCGTTGAGGACGTAGATACAGATACGCAGTATTTT.